Listed below are T cell receptor beta chains from one sample, sequenced in a study of CD8+CD57+ T cells in acquired aplastic anemia. TCRdb reanalysed the reads using MiXCR and keeps one entry per CDR3 protein. The sample includes some 160,000 distinct CDR3 sequences, 40% to 50% of them seen just once. The sequenced sample was sorted CD4+, CD8+, or CD8+CD57+ T cells (not recorded which) from PBMCs. The origin of the receptors is a human donor with aplastic anemia. Both conserved end residues are part of each CDR3. A D gene is named only where the DNA matches it firmly. The size entry is marked missing in some rows and otherwise reads once, few, many or a size class.

size | J | D | V | CDR3 | DNA
NA | TRBJ1-1 | NA | TRBV28 | CASSPWEGDNTEAFF | TGTGCCAGCAGTCCATGGGAGGGGGACAACACTGAAGCTTTCTTT
NA | TRBJ1-2 | TRBD1 | TRBV6-2/TRBV6-3 | CARETGTANYGYTF | TGTGCCAGAGAGACCGGGACAGCTAACTATGGCTACACCTTC
many | TRBJ2-7 | NA | TRBV5-1 | CASSPDRISYEQYF | TGCGCCAGCTCCCCCGACAGGATTTCCTACGAGCAGTACTTC
NA | TRBJ1-5 | NA | TRBV5-1 | CASTPGIGDQPQHF | TGCGCCAGCACGCCGGGGATAGGGGATCAGCCCCAGCATTTT
few | TRBJ2-5 | NA | TRBV24-1 | CATSDQGGETQYF | TGTGCCACCAGTGACCAAGGGGGAGAGACCCAGTACTTC
NA | TRBJ1-6 | NA | TRBV7-3 | CASSLSPLHF | TGTGCCAGCAGTTTATCACCCCTCCACTTT
NA | TRBJ2-6 | NA | TRBV11-1 | CASRPGTASASLAGANVLTF | TGTGCCAGCAGACCGGGAACTGCATCGGCCTCGCTCGCTGGGGCCAACGTCCTGACTTTC
NA | TRBJ2-1 | TRBD2 | TRBV24-1 | CATSDLSGEGYNEQFF | TGTGCCACCAGTGATTTGTCGGGGGAGGGCTACAATGAGCAGTTCTTC
NA | TRBJ2-1 | NA | TRBV7-2 | CASSHDLRGAFF | TGTGCCAGCAGCCACGATCTGCGTGGCGCGTTCTTC
few | TRBJ1-1 | NA | TRBV15 | CATSKRQVDTEAFF | TGTGCCACCAGCAAAAGACAGGTAGACACTGAAGCTTTCTTT
NA | TRBJ2-3 | TRBD2 | TRBV15 | CATSRYRAGGGTDTQYF | TGTGCCACCAGCAGGTATAGAGCGGGGGGTGGCACAGATACGCAGTATTTT
NA | TRBJ1-3 | NA | TRBV19 | CASYGALRRSGNTIYF | TGTGCCAGCTATGGGGCCCTAAGACGCTCTGGAAACACCATATATTTT
NA | TRBJ2-7 | TRBD1 | TRBV15 | CATSPRTGPPYEQYF | TGTGCCACCAGCCCACGGACAGGGCCTCCCTACGAGCAGTACTTC
many | TRBJ2-7 | NA | TRBV3-1 | CASSQMDEQYF | TGTGCCAGCAGCCAAATGGATGAGCAGTACTTC
NA | TRBJ2-7 | TRBD2 | TRBV20-1 | CSARDRRGAWYEQYF | TGCAGTGCTAGAGATAGGCGGGGGGCATGGTACGAGCAGTACTTC
few | TRBJ2-5 | NA | TRBV20-1 | CSARDMVWEETQYF | TGCAGTGCTAGAGACATGGTGTGGGAAGAGACCCAGTACTTC
once | TRBJ2-5 | NA | TRBV12-3/TRBV12-4 | CASSLGQTQYF | TGTGCCAGCAGTTTAGGTCAGACCCAGTACTTC
NA | TRBJ1-2 | NA | TRBV7-8 | CASSLAGTGYTF | TGTGCCAGCAGCTTAGCGGGGACTGGCTACACCTTC
NA | TRBJ1-4 | NA | TRBV11-1 | CASSPPGRDEKLFF | TGTGCCAGCAGTCCCCCCGGGAGAGATGAAAAACTGTTTTTT
NA | TRBJ1-6 | NA | TRBV2 | CASSEWAGEWESPLHF | TGTGCCAGCAGTGAATGGGCAGGTGAATGGGAGTCACCCCTCCACTTT